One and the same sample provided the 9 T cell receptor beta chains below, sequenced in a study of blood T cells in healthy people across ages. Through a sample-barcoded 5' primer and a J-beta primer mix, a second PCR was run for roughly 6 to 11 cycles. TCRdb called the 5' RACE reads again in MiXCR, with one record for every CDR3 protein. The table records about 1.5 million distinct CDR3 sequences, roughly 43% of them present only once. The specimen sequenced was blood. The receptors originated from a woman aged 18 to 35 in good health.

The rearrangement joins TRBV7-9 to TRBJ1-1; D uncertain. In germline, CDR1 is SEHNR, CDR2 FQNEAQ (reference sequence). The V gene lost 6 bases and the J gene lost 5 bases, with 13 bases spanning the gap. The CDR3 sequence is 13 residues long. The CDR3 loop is CASRTIGVTEAFF. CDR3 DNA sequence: TGTGCCAGCAGGACCATTGGAGTTACTGAAGCTTTCTTT.

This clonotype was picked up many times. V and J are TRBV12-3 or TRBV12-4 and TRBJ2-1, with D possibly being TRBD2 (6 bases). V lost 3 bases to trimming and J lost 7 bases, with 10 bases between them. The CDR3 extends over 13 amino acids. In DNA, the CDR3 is TGTGCCAGCAGTTTTTCGGCGGGGAATGAGCAGTTCTTC. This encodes CASSFSAGNEQFF.

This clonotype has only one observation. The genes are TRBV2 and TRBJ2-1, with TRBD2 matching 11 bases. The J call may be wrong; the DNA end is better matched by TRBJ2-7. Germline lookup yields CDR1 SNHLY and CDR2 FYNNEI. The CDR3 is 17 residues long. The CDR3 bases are TGTGCCAGCACCGGGACTAGCGGAGCGAGCTCCTACAATGAGCAGTACTTC. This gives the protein CASTGTSGASSYNEQYF.

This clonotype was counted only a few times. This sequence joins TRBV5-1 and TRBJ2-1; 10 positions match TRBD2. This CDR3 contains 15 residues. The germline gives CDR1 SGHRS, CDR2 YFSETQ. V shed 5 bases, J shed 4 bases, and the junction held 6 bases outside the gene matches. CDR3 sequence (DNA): TGCGCCAGCAGGTCAGGGACTAGCGTTTACAATGAGCAGTTCTTC. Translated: CASRSGTSVYNEQFF.

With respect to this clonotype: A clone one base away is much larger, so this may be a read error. CDR3 in amino acids: CASSVVQATDTQYF. The DNA of the CDR3 is TGCGCCAGCAGCGTGGTCCAGGCCACAGATACGCAGTATTTT. The J gene is TRBJ2-3, the V gene TRBV5-1; no definite D call. Trimming left V 4 bases short and J 2 bases short, with 11 bases between. The CDR3 has 14 residues. CDR1 is SGHRS, CDR2 YFSETQ, per germline.

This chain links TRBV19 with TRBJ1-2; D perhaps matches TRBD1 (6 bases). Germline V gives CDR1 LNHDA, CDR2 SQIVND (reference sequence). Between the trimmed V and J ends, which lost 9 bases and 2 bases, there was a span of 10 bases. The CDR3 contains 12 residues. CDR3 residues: CASTDRNYGYTF. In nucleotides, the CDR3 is TGTGCCAGCACCGACAGGAACTATGGCTACACCTTC.

The CDR3 spells CASRFRDMRPKNIQYF. CDR3 nucleotide sequence: TGTGCCAGCAGATTCCGGGACATGAGACCCAAAAACATTCAGTACTTC. This sequence joins TRBV6-2 or TRBV6-3 and TRBJ2-4; D is possibly TRBD1 (6 bases). The CDR3 runs 16 residues. The V gene lost 6 bases and the J gene lost 2 bases, with 17 bases spanning the gap. The germline gives CDR1 MNHEY, CDR2 SVGEGT.

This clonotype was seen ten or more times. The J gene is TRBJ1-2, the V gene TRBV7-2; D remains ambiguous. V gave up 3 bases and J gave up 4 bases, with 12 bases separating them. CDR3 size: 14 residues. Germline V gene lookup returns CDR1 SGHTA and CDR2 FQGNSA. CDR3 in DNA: TGTGCCAGCAGCTTCCCCAGCCTGGGCTATGGCTACACCTTC. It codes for CASSFPSLGYGYTF. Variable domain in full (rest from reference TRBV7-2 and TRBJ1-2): GAGVSQSPSNKVTEKGKDVELRCDPISGHTALYWYRQSLGQGLEFLIYFQGNSAPDKSGLPSDRFSAERTGGSVSTLTIQRTQQEDSAVYLCASSFPSLGYGYTFGSGTRLTVV.

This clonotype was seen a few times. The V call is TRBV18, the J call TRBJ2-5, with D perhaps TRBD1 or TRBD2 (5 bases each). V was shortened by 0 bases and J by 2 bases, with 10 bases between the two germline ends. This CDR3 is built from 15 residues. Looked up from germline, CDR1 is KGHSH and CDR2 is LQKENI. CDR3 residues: CASSPPGRQQETQYF. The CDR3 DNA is TGTGCCAGCTCACCACCGGGACGGCAGCAAGAGACCCAGTACTTC.